This passage covers 18 T cell receptor beta chains from one sample sequenced in a study of neurological immune-mediated disorders. One entry per CDR3 protein, called by TCRdb with MiXCR from the 5' RACE reads. The table lists approximately 38,000 distinct CDR3 sequences, 2% to 2.5% of them singletons. Sequencing was carried out using PBMCs. These receptors originate from a man aged 45 to 65 with multiple sclerosis.

This clonotype showed up many times. The chain links TRBV5-5 to TRBJ1-2, with TRBD1 identical over 7 bases. This CDR3 is 14 amino acids long. Germline CDR1 and CDR2: SGHKS and YYEKEE (reference sequence). Trimming at V came to 3 bases and at J to 4 bases, leaving 6 bases not matched to a gene. CDR3 amino acids: CASSSTGAAYGYTF. Here the CDR3 DNA reads TGTGCCAGCAGCTCCACAGGGGCGGCCTATGGCTACACCTTC.

There are many counts of this clonotype. The rearrangement uses TRBV6-5 and TRBJ2-5; 9 bases map to TRBD1. CDR1 and CDR2 from the germline V gene are MNHEY and SVGAGI. V was clipped by 6 bases and J by 4 bases; unmatched bases: 9. The CDR3 extends over 15 amino acids. CDR3 in amino acids: CASRAQGAEGETQYF. DNA of the CDR3: TGTGCCAGCAGGGCACAGGGGGCGGAAGGAGAGACCCAGTACTTC.

Remarks on this clonotype: A read error may explain this, as a much larger clone is one base away. In this CDR3 the conserved last residue, phenylalanine or tryptophan, is missing, so a read error is likely. This sequence joins TRBV7-2 and TRBJ2-2; D remains ambiguous. Looked up from germline, CDR1 is SGHTA and CDR2 is FQGNSA. Trimming stripped 1 base from V and 6 bases from J, with 9 bases between. This CDR3 region has 14 residues. This CDR3 is CASSLGSTAGELFI. The CDR3 DNA is TGTGCCAGCAGCTTAGGATCTACAGCCGGGGAGCTGTTTATT.

This clonotype appeared many times. This chain joins TRBV27 and TRBJ2-7; D is possibly TRBD2 (5 bases). The CDR3 contains 12 residues. Germline loops: CDR1 MNHEY, CDR2 SMNVEV (reference sequence). The ends were cut back, 3 bases at V and 6 bases at J, with 9 bases in the middle. The DNA of the CDR3 is TGTGCCAGCAGTTTTACGGGGAGCGAGCAGTACTTC. Protein: CASSFTGSEQYF.

Remarks on this clonotype: A much larger clone differs by one base, so this may be a read error. CDR3 in DNA: TGTGCCATAGGACAGTCAATGGAGACCCAGAACTTC. Its translation: CAIGQSMETQNF. The V call is TRBV10-3, the J call TRBJ2-5; D possibly corresponds to TRBD1 (6 bases). Per the germline V gene, CDR1 is ENHRY and CDR2 is SYGVKD. The CDR3 runs to 12 residues.

This clonotype was counted at least ten times. The chain combines TRBV20-1 with TRBJ2-3; a possible D gene is TRBD2 (5 bases). Germline lookup yields CDR1 DFQATT and CDR2 SNEGSKA (reference sequence). V was shortened by 6 bases and J by 2 bases, with 12 bases between the two germline ends. The CDR3 extends over 13 amino acids. This chain's CDR3 is CSAPRGSTDTQYF. The CDR3 coding sequence is TGCAGTGCACCACGAGGGTCCACAGATACGCAGTATTTT.

Many counts were recorded for this clonotype. This rearrangement joins TRBV20-1 to TRBJ2-3, with D possibly being TRBD2 (7 bases). Trimming removed 1 base at V and 2 bases at J, with 10 bases between. Germline CDR1 is DFQATT and CDR2 is SNEGSKA (reference sequence). The CDR3 runs to 14 residues. The CDR3 reads CSARAAGATDTQYF. In nucleotides, the CDR3 is TGCAGTGCTAGAGCGGCGGGGGCCACAGATACGCAGTATTTT.

This clonotype appeared many times. The chain uses TRBV5-1 and TRBJ1-2, with D unresolved. CDR1 SGHRS and CDR2 YFSETQ come from the germline V gene. The V end lost 0 bases, the J end lost 4 bases, and 13 bases lay between the germline ends. CDR3 size: 15 residues. CDR3 loop: CASSLDSAAGYGYTF. The CDR3 DNA reads as TGCGCCAGCAGCTTGGATTCCGCGGCGGGCTATGGCTACACCTTC.

This clonotype was detected many times. V is TRBV12-5 and J is TRBJ2-5; D perhaps matches TRBD2 (5 bases). Between the trimmed V and J ends, which lost 2 bases and 5 bases, there was a span of 15 bases. The germline V gene has CDR1 LGHNT and CDR2 FRNRAP. The CDR3 extends over 15 amino acids. The CDR3 sequence: CASGLPGSPGETQYF. The CDR3 nucleotides are TGTGCTAGTGGTTTGCCTGGGAGCCCCGGGGAGACCCAGTACTTC.

This clonotype was seen ten or more times. The V and J genes are TRBV5-1 and TRBJ2-5; TRBD1 matches 9 bases. The CDR3 totals 14 residues. Germline CDR1 and CDR2: SGHRS and YFSETQ. Unmatched junction bases numbered 1, after V lost 0 bases and J lost 4 bases. CDR3: CASSLGQGGETQYF. As DNA, the CDR3 is TGCGCCAGCAGCTTGGGACAGGGGGGAGAGACCCAGTACTTC.

This clonotype has at least ten counts. The chain carries TRBV20-1 and TRBJ2-3, with D tentatively TRBD1 (5 bases). The germline gives CDR1 DFQATT, CDR2 SNEGSKA (reference sequence). There are 14 residues in the CDR3. V was shortened by 3 bases and J by 4 bases, with 14 bases between the two germline ends. CDR3 protein: CSASSLGDADTQYF. The DNA of the CDR3 is TGCAGTGCTAGCTCTTTAGGGGATGCAGATACGCAGTATTTT.

This clonotype was counted ten times or more. CDR3 residues: CASSFRARQHSGANVLTF. The CDR3 nucleotides read TGTGCCAGCAGTTTCCGGGCACGACAGCACTCTGGGGCCAACGTCCTGACTTTC. The chain carries TRBV12-3 or TRBV12-4 and TRBJ2-6, with D tentatively TRBD1 (5 bases). This CDR3 comprises 18 residues. V was shortened by 3 bases and J by 0 bases, with 15 bases between the two germline ends.

This clonotype was picked up many times. V and J are TRBV5-5 and TRBJ2-4; TRBD2 is a possible D gene (6 bases). V lost 4 bases, J lost 0 bases, and 17 bases lay in between. The CDR3 runs to 17 residues. In germline, CDR1 is SGHKS, CDR2 YYEKEE (reference sequence). The CDR3 nucleotides are TGTGCCAGCAGCGCTACGGGCGGGGCTATAGCCAAAAACATTCAGTACTTC. Residues: CASSATGGAIAKNIQYF.

Within the sample, this clonotype is medium-sized (0.01 to 0.1%). The chain combines TRBV20-1 with TRBJ2-3; 9 positions agree with TRBD2. Germline V gene data show CDR1 as DFQATT and CDR2 as SNEGSKA (reference sequence). The CDR3 runs to 15 residues. The trim removed 3 bases at V and 3 bases at J, leaving 7 bases unmatched. CDR3 sequence reads: CSAREGLAVTDTQYF. As DNA, the CDR3 is TGCAGTGCTAGGGAGGGACTAGCAGTGACAGATACGCAGTATTTT.

This clonotype has ten or more counts. The V gene is TRBV6-2 or TRBV6-3, the J gene TRBJ1-5; D call uncertain. Germline V lookup: CDR1 MNHEY, CDR2 SVGEGT. V lost 4 bases and J lost 2, with 9 bases in between. The CDR3 is 14 residues long. CDR3 residues: CASSSVGGNQPQHF. The DNA of the CDR3 is TGTGCCAGCAGTTCCGTGGGAGGCAATCAGCCCCAGCATTTT.

This clonotype was recorded many times. CDR3 sequence reads: CSARGTGENNSPLHF. The CDR3 DNA reads as TGCAGTGCCCGTGGGACAGGGGAAAATAATTCACCCCTCCACTTT. The rearrangement joins TRBV20-1 to TRBJ1-6; TRBD1 agrees at 10 bases. This CDR3 is 15 amino acids long. V lost 6 bases to trimming and J lost 5 bases; unmatched junction nucleotides: 7. Germline assignment: CDR1 DFQATT and CDR2 SNEGSKA (reference sequence).

This clonotype was counted at least ten times. This chain connects TRBV29-1 to TRBJ2-5; 9 bases map to TRBD1. There are 12 residues in the CDR3. V shed 8 bases and J 2 bases; nucleotides not matched to a gene: 3. Germline values: CDR1 SQVTM, CDR2 ANQGSEA. The CDR3 spells CSYDRGQETQYF. The CDR3 bases are TGCAGCTACGACAGGGGGCAAGAGACCCAGTACTTC. The variable domain in full, completed from reference TRBV29-1 and TRBJ2-5, reads SAVISQKPSRDICQRGTSLTIQCQVDSQVTMMFWYRQQPGQSLTLIATANQGSEATYESGFVIDKFPISRPNLTFSTLTVSNMSPEDSSIYLCSYDRGQETQYFGPGTRLLVL.

This clonotype came up many times. The chain combines TRBV7-6 with TRBJ2-5, with 7 bases aligning to TRBD1. V lost 4 bases to trimming and J lost 4 bases; unmatched junction nucleotides: 3. CDR1 and CDR2 (germline): SGHVS, FNYEAQ. CDR3 length: 13 amino acids. The CDR3 DNA sequence: TGTGCCAGCAGCTCGGGACAGATAGAGACCCAGTACTTC. Its protein is CASSSGQIETQYF.